This entry lists 7 T cell receptor beta chains sequenced from one sample in a study of blood T cell repertoires in COVID-19. Libraries were prepared by immunoSEQ multiplex PCR; TCRdb keeps only in-frame clonotypes and omits some of them. This sample yields 220,000 or so clones, of which roughly 80% are seen a single time; roughly 8.2% belongs to the top ten. Sequenced input: peripheral blood. The source of these receptors is a woman aged 80 or older with COVID-19, enrolled during active disease.

This chain connects TRBV27 to TRBJ1-2; no firm D call. Looked up from germline, CDR1 is MNHEY and CDR2 is SMNVEV (reference sequence). This CDR3 comprises 13 residues. Trimming cost V 3 bases and J 4 bases, with 9 bases left between them. The CDR3 sequence: CASSLGRTYGYTF. The CDR3 nucleotides are TGTGCCAGCAGTTTGGGCAGAACCTATGGCTACACCTTC.

This chain joins TRBV6-4 and TRBJ1-2; 11 bases line up with TRBD1. The V gene end was trimmed by 7 bases and the J gene end by 8 bases; junction bases not matched to a gene: 6. CDR1 is MRHNA and CDR2 is SNTAGT in the germline V gene. CDR3 length: 13 amino acids. CDR3 sequence (DNA): TGTGCCAGCAAGGGGACAGGGGGTGAAGGCTACACCTTC. Translation: CASKGTGGEGYTF.

CDR3 amino acids: CSVSAASTDTQYF. CDR3 nucleotides: TGCAGCGTTAGCGCCGCTAGCACAGATACGCAGTATTTT. The chain recombines TRBV29-1 with TRBJ2-3; no firm D call. V gave up 5 bases and J gave up 0 bases, with 9 bases separating them. This CDR3 contains 13 residues. In germline, CDR1 is SQVTM, CDR2 ANQGSEA.

This clone showed up just a few times. The chain is built from TRBV30 and TRBJ1-2; D unclear. The CDR3 loop spans 10 amino acids. CDR1 is GTSNPN, CDR2 SVGIG, per germline (reference sequence). Trimming removed 6 bases from V and 8 bases from J, with 10 bases in between. This chain's CDR3 is CACIPGGYTF. In nucleotides, the CDR3 is TGTGCCTGCATCCCGGGAGGCTACACCTTC.

The V gene is TRBV27, the J gene TRBJ1-1, with D unclear. This CDR3 spans 14 amino acids. Trimming took 1 base from V and 2 from J, leaving 8 bases between them. Looked up from germline, CDR1 is MNHEY and CDR2 is SMNVEV (reference sequence). The CDR3 spells CASSLLGGNTEAFF. The CDR3 nucleotides read TGTGCCAGCAGTTTATTGGGAGGAAACACTGAAGCTTTCTTT.

DNA of the CDR3: TGTGCCTGGAGTAGAGTAAGGACTAGCGGGGGGGAGACCCAGTACTTC. It translates to CAWSRVRTSGGETQYF. J is TRBJ2-5 and V is TRBV30; 14 nucleotides match TRBD2. The CDR3 runs to 16 residues. CDR1 GTSNPN and CDR2 SVGIG come from the germline V gene (reference sequence). V dropped 2 bases and J dropped 5; count of bases not matched to a gene: 7.

J is TRBJ1-2 and V is TRBV20-1, with TRBD1 identical over 7 bases. V was clipped by 3 bases and J by 8 bases; unmatched bases: 9. The germline V gene encodes CDR1 DFQATT and CDR2 SNEGSKA (reference sequence). CDR3 length equals 13 residues. DNA for the CDR3: TGCAGTGCTAGTCACGAGGGGGCGGGAGGCTACACCTTC. The encoded protein is CSASHEGAGGYTF.